Listed below are T cell receptor beta chains from one sample, sequenced in a study of shared clonotypes between healthy human individuals. TCRdb keeps only in-frame clones here, not all; method: immunoSEQ multiplex PCR. Altogether roughly 410,000 clones are present, roughly 96% being singletons, with the ten largest covering 0.32%. The specimen sequenced was memory CD8+ T cells sorted from blood. These receptors all come from a young man in good health. Each CDR3 is given with its conserved first and last residue. A D gene is named only where the DNA matches it firmly. The size entry is marked missing in some rows and otherwise reads once, few, many or a size class.

D gene: NA; J gene: TRBJ2-3; clone size: once; V gene: TRBV5-8; CDR3 protein: CASSLAPGGVPIPDTQYF; CDR3 DNA: TGTGCCAGCAGCTTGGCCCCGGGGGGCGTGCCTATCCCAGATACGCAGTATTTT
D gene: NA; J gene: TRBJ2-1; clone size: NA; V gene: TRBV11-2; CDR3 protein: CASSLQGDEQFF; CDR3 DNA: TGTGCCAGCAGCTTACAGGGCGATGAGCAGTTCTTC
D gene: TRBD1; J gene: TRBJ2-2; clone size: NA; V gene: TRBV5-4; CDR3 protein: CASSWDRNTGELFF; CDR3 DNA: TGTGCCAGCAGCTGGGACAGGAACACCGGGGAGCTGTTTTTT
D gene: TRBD2; J gene: TRBJ2-1; clone size: NA; V gene: TRBV4-1; CDR3 protein: CASSHPGGPGYNEQFF; CDR3 DNA: TGCGCCAGCAGTCACCCGGGAGGGCCAGGGTACAATGAGCAGTTCTTC
D gene: NA; J gene: TRBJ2-7; clone size: NA; V gene: TRBV4-1; CDR3 protein: CASSYPGQLGTEQYF; CDR3 DNA: TGCGCCAGCAGCTACCCGGGACAACTCGGAACGGAGCAGTACTTC
D gene: TRBD2; J gene: TRBJ2-4; clone size: NA; V gene: TRBV5-4; CDR3 protein: CASSLAPGLENIQYF; CDR3 DNA: TGTGCCAGCAGCTTGGCACCGGGACTAGAAAACATTCAGTACTTC
D gene: TRBD2; J gene: TRBJ2-7; clone size: once; V gene: TRBV2; CDR3 protein: CASSVYRAGTSGRSPYEQYF; CDR3 DNA: TGTGCCAGCAGTGTTTATCGGGCGGGGACTAGCGGGAGGTCCCCCTACGAGCAGTACTTC
D gene: NA; J gene: TRBJ2-7; clone size: NA; V gene: TRBV15; CDR3 protein: CATSRDHTYEQYF; CDR3 DNA: TGTGCCACCAGCAGAGATCACACCTACGAGCAGTACTTC
D gene: TRBD2; J gene: TRBJ2-1; clone size: NA; V gene: TRBV11-3; CDR3 protein: CASSLGTSGSNEQFF; CDR3 DNA: TGTGCCAGCAGCTTAGGTACTAGCGGGAGCAATGAGCAGTTCTTC
D gene: TRBD2; J gene: TRBJ2-7; clone size: NA; V gene: TRBV19; CDR3 protein: CASSNLGTSSPYEQYF; CDR3 DNA: TGTGCCAGTAGTAACTTGGGGACTAGCTCCCCCTACGAGCAGTACTTC
D gene: NA; J gene: TRBJ2-7; clone size: NA; V gene: TRBV27; CDR3 protein: CASSFVRGYEQYF; CDR3 DNA: TGTGCCAGCAGTTTTGTTAGGGGCTACGAGCAGTACTTC
D gene: TRBD2; J gene: TRBJ2-1; clone size: NA; V gene: TRBV19; CDR3 protein: CASSTSGTSYNEQFF; CDR3 DNA: TGTGCCAGTAGTACTAGCGGCACTTCCTACAATGAGCAGTTCTTC
D gene: TRBD1; J gene: TRBJ1-5; clone size: NA; V gene: TRBV4-2; CDR3 protein: CASSQEIGTGEGAQPQHF; CDR3 DNA: TGTGCCAGCAGCCAAGAGATCGGGACAGGGGAAGGGGCGCAGCCCCAGCATTTT
D gene: TRBD2; J gene: TRBJ2-1; clone size: NA; V gene: TRBV7-2; CDR3 protein: CASSPRTSVGQFF; CDR3 DNA: TGTGCCAGCAGCCCCAGGACTAGCGTAGGGCAGTTCTTC
D gene: TRBD1; J gene: TRBJ1-1; clone size: NA; V gene: TRBV28; CDR3 protein: CASSFATGQGASRAFF; CDR3 DNA: TGTGCCAGCAGTTTCGCAACCGGACAGGGGGCGTCTCGAGCTTTCTTT
D gene: NA; J gene: TRBJ1-3; clone size: NA; V gene: TRBV2; CDR3 protein: CASHREQGPKSGNTIYF; CDR3 DNA: TGTGCCAGCCACAGAGAACAGGGCCCCAAATCTGGAAACACCATATATTTT
D gene: TRBD2; J gene: TRBJ2-1; clone size: NA; V gene: TRBV6-4; CDR3 protein: CASSRLAGGGYNEQFF; CDR3 DNA: TGTGCCAGCAGCCGACTAGCGGGAGGGGGCTACAATGAGCAGTTCTTC
D gene: NA; J gene: TRBJ1-2; clone size: once; V gene: TRBV5-1; CDR3 protein: CASSLGVGGGVYGYTF; CDR3 DNA: TGCGCCAGCAGCTTGGGTGTTGGGGGTGGCGTCTATGGCTACACCTTC